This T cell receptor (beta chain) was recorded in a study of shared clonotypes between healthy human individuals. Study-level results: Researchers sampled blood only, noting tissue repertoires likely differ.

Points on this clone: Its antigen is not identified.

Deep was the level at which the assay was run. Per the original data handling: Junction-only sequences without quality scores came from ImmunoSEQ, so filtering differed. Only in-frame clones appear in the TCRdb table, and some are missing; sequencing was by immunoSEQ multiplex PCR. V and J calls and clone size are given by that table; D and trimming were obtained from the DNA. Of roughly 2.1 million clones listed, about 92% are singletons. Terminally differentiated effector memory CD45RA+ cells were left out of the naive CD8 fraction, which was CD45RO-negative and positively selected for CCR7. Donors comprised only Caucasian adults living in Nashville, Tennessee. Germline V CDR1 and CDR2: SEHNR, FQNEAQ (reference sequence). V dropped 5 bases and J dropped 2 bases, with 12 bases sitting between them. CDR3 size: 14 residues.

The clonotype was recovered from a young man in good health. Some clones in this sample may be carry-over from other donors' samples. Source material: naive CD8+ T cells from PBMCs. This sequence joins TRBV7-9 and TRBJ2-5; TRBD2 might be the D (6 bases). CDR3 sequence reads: CASSEEGWQETQYF. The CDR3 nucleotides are TGTGCCAGCAGCGAGGAGGGGTGGCAAGAGACCCAGTACTTC.